The rows below give T cell receptor beta chains drawn from one sample of a study of radiation and T cells in renal cell carcinoma. Profiled with immunoSEQ multiplex PCR; TCRdb holds only in-frame clones, not every one. The data contain 100,000 to 150,000 clones, about four fifths of them singletons. This specimen was blood, taken from a patient whose treatment included radiotherapy and nephrectomy. These receptors all stem from a man aged 50 or older with renal cell carcinoma. Each CDR3 is given with its conserved first and last residue. The D gene is left open where the match is weak. Clone size is given for some rows only: seen once, a few or many times, or a class if the clone is expanded.

>TRBJ2-1|few|TRBV27|NA
CASSSVIRGAVEQFF
TGTGCCAGCTCCTCTGTGATCCGGGGGGCCGTTGAGCAGTTCTTC
>TRBJ1-1|NA|TRBV29-1|NA
CSAERVNTEAFF
TGCAGCGCCGAAAGGGTTAACACTGAAGCTTTCTTT
>TRBJ1-5|NA|TRBV6-1|TRBD1
CASSELTGGRQPQHF
TGTGCCAGCAGTGAACTGACAGGGGGCCGGCAGCCCCAGCATTTT
>TRBJ2-7|once|TRBV7-2|NA
CASSLSLAGGTYEQYF
TGTGCCAGCAGCTTAAGCTTGGCAGGGGGGACCTACGAGCAGTACTTC
>TRBJ1-1|NA|TRBV7-3|NA
CASSLFGGLGTEAFF
TGTGCCAGCAGCTTATTTGGGGGATTGGGCACTGAAGCTTTCTTT
>TRBJ2-2|few|TRBV19|NA
CASRAGGANTGELFF
TGTGCCAGTCGAGCCGGGGGTGCGAACACCGGGGAGCTGTTTTTT
>TRBJ2-4|NA|TRBV5-1|NA
CASSLAPGTGSNIQYF
TGCGCCAGCAGCTTGGCCCCCGGAACAGGATCCAACATTCAGTACTTC
>TRBJ1-5|once|TRBV16|NA
CASSQFRGNQPQHF
TGTGCCAGCAGCCAATTCAGAGGCAATCAGCCCCAGCATTTT
>TRBJ1-6|NA|TRBV4-2|TRBD1
CASSKTGEGSPLHF
TGTGCCAGCAGCAAGACAGGGGAAGGGTCACCCCTCCACTTT
>TRBJ2-5|NA|TRBV4-2|TRBD1
CASSQDGTGKETQYF
TGTGCCAGCAGCCAAGACGGGACAGGGAAAGAGACCCAGTACTTC
>TRBJ2-2|many|TRBV7-9|NA
CASSLDTGELFF
TGTGCCAGCAGCTTAGACACCGGGGAGCTGTTTTTT
>TRBJ2-3|few|TRBV5-5|TRBD2
CASFPTPLADYSTDTQYF
TGTGCCAGCTTTCCTACCCCACTAGCGGATTATAGCACAGATACGCAGTATTTT
>TRBJ1-2|NA|TRBV27|NA
CASSGSYYGYTF
TGTGCCAGTTCTGGCAGCTACTATGGCTACACCTTC
>TRBJ2-5|many|TRBV29-1|NA
CSVSGEQGGETQYF
TGCAGCGTCTCCGGGGAACAGGGAGGAGAGACCCAGTACTTC
>TRBJ1-5|NA|TRBV28|NA
CASSLFGGGNQPQHF
TGTGCCAGCAGTTTATTCGGGGGAGGTAATCAGCCCCAGCATTTT
>TRBJ2-7|NA|TRBV5-1|NA
CASSLAGTYAYEQYF
TGCGCCAGCAGCTTAGCCGGGACATACGCTTACGAGCAGTACTTC
>TRBJ1-6|NA|TRBV4-3|NA
CASSPATGMDSPLHF
TGCGCCAGCAGCCCTGCTACAGGGATGGATTCACCCCTCCACTTT
>TRBJ2-3|NA|TRBV5-1|NA
CASSLYKGTDTQYF
TGCGCCAGCAGCTTGTATAAGGGGACAGATACGCAGTATTTT
>TRBJ2-1|NA|TRBV5-4|TRBD2
CASSRDGTMAYNEQFF
TGTGCCAGCAGCCGAGACGGGACTATGGCTTACAATGAGCAGTTCTTC
>TRBJ2-3|NA|TRBV29-1|TRBD2
CSVGLAGGLSTDTQYF
TGCAGCGTCGGACTAGCGGGAGGACTTAGCACAGATACGCAGTATTTT
>TRBJ2-7|NA|TRBV6-1|NA
CASSRGAGASYEQYF
TGTGCCAGCAGCCGGGGGGCGGGGGCCTCCTACGAGCAGTACTTC
>TRBJ1-1|NA|TRBV7-9|TRBD1
CASSPWTGTTEAFF
TGTGCCAGCAGCCCCTGGACAGGGACCACTGAAGCTTTCTTT
>TRBJ2-1|NA|TRBV29-1|NA
CSVGNYNEQFF
TGCAGCGTTGGAAATTACAATGAGCAGTTCTTC
>TRBJ1-1|NA|TRBV5-1|NA
CASSFAVRGGTEAFF
TGCGCCAGCAGCTTTGCGGTTCGGGGTGGCACTGAAGCTTTCTTT
>TRBJ2-7|NA|TRBV5-1|NA
CASSRGLPAYEQYF
TGCGCCAGCAGCCGGGGACTTCCGGCCTACGAGCAGTACTTC
>TRBJ2-5|NA|TRBV5-5|NA
CASSSRELETQYF
TGTGCCAGCAGCTCCCGCGAATTGGAGACCCAGTACTTC
>TRBJ2-7|NA|TRBV9|TRBD2
CASSAGGYEQYF
TGTGCCAGCAGCGCGGGGGGTTACGAGCAGTACTTC
>TRBJ1-4|NA|TRBV19|NA
CASSRGRESNEKLFF
TGTGCCAGTAGTCGGGGCAGGGAAAGTAATGAAAAACTGTTTTTT
>TRBJ2-7|NA|TRBV7-2|NA
CASSLGSTYEQYF
TGTGCCAGCAGCTTAGGGTCGACCTACGAGCAGTACTTC
>TRBJ2-7|NA|TRBV28|NA
CASTRDSSYEQYF
TGTGCCAGCACGCGGGACAGCTCCTACGAGCAGTACTTC
>TRBJ1-2|NA|TRBV30|NA
CAWIAGIGYGYTF
TGTGCCTGGATAGCGGGGATAGGATATGGCTACACCTTC
>TRBJ2-2|few|TRBV7-2|NA
CASSSQGLSLPGELFF
TGTGCCAGCAGCTCCCAGGGACTGAGCCTACCCGGGGAGCTGTTTTTT
>TRBJ2-7|NA|TRBV10-3|TRBD1
CAIRGTGLDEQYF
TGTGCCATCAGAGGGACAGGGTTGGACGAGCAGTACTTC
>TRBJ2-2|NA|TRBV7-9|TRBD1
CASSLTGQINTGELFF
TGTGCCAGCAGCTTAACGGGACAGATAAACACCGGGGAGCTGTTTTTT
>TRBJ2-2|once|TRBV18|TRBD1
CASTGQGLTGELFF
TGTGCCAGCACTGGACAGGGGTTGACCGGGGAGCTGTTTTTT
>TRBJ2-7|NA|TRBV7-9|NA
CASSLSQAPYEQYF
TGTGCCAGCAGCCTCAGTCAAGCCCCCTACGAGCAGTACTTC
>TRBJ1-1|NA|TRBV5-1|NA
CASSLDGANTEAFF
TGCGCCAGCAGCTTGGATGGTGCGAACACTGAAGCTTTCTTT
>TRBJ2-7|NA|TRBV10-3|NA
CAIRHPKTGKESYEQYF
TGTGCCATCCGTCATCCCAAAACAGGGAAGGAAAGTTACGAGCAGTACTTC
>TRBJ2-1|NA|TRBV30|NA
CAWRPINNEQFF
TGTGCCTGGAGACCGATAAACAATGAGCAGTTCTTC
>TRBJ2-5|few|TRBV27|NA
CASSQTSWETQYF
TGTGCCAGCAGTCAAACTTCCTGGGAAACCCAGTACTTC
>TRBJ2-7|NA|TRBV30|NA
CAWSPGLATYEQYF
TGTGCCTGGAGCCCGGGACTTGCGACCTACGAGCAGTACTTC
>TRBJ1-2|NA|TRBV7-9|NA
CASSFSTDYGYTF
TGTGCCAGCAGCTTTTCCACAGACTATGGCTACACCTTC
>TRBJ1-5|NA|TRBV6-5|NA
CASSYSGSNQPQHF
TGTGCCAGCAGTTACTCGGGTAGCAATCAGCCCCAGCATTTT
>TRBJ1-6|once|TRBV4-2|NA
CASSHVQGPPLHF
TGTGCCAGCAGCCATGTCCAGGGACCACCCCTCCACTTT
>TRBJ1-5|NA|TRBV7-9|NA
CAISLRGNQPQHF
TGTGCCATTTCCCTCCGGGGAAATCAGCCCCAGCATTTT
>TRBJ1-1|NA|TRBV5-1|NA
CASSTTNLNTEAFF
TGCGCCAGCAGCACCACGAACTTGAACACTGAAGCTTTCTTT